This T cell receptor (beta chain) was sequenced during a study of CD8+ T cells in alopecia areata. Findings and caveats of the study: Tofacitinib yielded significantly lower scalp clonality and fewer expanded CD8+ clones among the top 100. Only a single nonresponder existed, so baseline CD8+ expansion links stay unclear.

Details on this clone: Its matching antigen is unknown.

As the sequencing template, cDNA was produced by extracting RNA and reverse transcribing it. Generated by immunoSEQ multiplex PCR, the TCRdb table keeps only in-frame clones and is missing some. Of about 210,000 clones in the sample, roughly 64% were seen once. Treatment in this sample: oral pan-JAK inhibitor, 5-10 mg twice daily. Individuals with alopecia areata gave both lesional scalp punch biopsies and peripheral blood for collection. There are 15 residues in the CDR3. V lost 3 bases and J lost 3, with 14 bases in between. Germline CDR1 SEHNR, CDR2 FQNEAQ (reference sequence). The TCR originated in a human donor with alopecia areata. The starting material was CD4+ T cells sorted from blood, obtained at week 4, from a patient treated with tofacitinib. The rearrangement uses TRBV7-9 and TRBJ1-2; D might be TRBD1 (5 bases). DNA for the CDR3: TGTGCCAGCAGCTTGGGCGGGGGTTGGGACTATGGCTACACCTTC. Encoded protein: CASSLGGGWDYGYTF.